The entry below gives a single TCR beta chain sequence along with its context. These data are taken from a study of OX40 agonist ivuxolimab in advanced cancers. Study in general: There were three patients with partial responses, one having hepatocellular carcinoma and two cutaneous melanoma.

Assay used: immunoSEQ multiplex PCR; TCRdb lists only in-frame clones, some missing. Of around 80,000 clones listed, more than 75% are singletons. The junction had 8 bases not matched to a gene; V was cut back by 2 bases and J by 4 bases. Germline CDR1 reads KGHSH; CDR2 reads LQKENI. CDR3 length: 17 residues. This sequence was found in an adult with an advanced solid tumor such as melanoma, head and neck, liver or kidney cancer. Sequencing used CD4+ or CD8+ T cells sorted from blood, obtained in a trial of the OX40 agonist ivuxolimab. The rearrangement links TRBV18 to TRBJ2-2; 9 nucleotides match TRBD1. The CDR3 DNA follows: TGTGCCAGCTCACCATTCCGGGACAGGGCGACCACCGGGGAGCTGTTTTTT. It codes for CASSPFRDRATTGELFF.